Listed here is a single T cell receptor (beta chain). This clonotype occurred many times. The specificity of this receptor is unknown. No per-base quality is available; no much larger clone lies one base away. These data belong to a study of neurological immune-mediated disorders (dated by TCRdb to the late 2010s). Broadly, across the study: Among the approximately 35 multiple sclerosis patients, relapsing-remitting MS accounted for approximately 31 and secondary progressive MS accounted for 3. Peripheral blood TCR-beta repertoires from patients with HTLV-I-associated myelopathy (HAM/TSP), patients with multiple sclerosis, and healthy controls were compared in the study using UMI-based sequencing. Longitudinal samples, technical triplicates and paired sorted CD4+ and CD8+ T-cell subsets, alongside PBMC samples, were included among the 90 to 130 TCR-beta libraries. The cohort was made up of about 66 subjects, consisting of some 14 HAM/TSP patients, some 34 multiple sclerosis patients and around 20 healthy controls. General findings and caveats noted by the study authors: TCR clonal expansion was highest in HAM/TSP patients and lowest in MS patients, with MS patients falling below even healthy controls. No clinical or MRI features were associated with the MS cluster, and the authors said that larger cohorts are needed. Phylogenetic analysis grouped repertoires from 18 of 34 MS patients into a cluster of related CDR3 sequences, suggesting a possible repertoire-level signature. No identical CDR3 amino acid sequences were found to be shared among expanded clones across subjects, suggesting that TCR-beta repertoires were private in all groups.

To synthesize cDNA, template-switch 5'RACE was performed with a primer carrying a 10-nucleotide random unique molecular identifier so that each TCR transcript was tagged. Every sequencing run covered 15-18 subjects and yielded more than 200 million TCR-beta sequences. The RNeasy kit was used for extraction of total RNA. TCR-beta VDJ regions were amplified with primers for the TCR constant region and the 5'RACE anchor, using the KAPA Real-time Library Amplification kit. A first PCR added sample indexes and Illumina adaptors, and a second PCR then raised library yield. After Ampure bead purification, the TCR product of roughly 650 bp was size-selected on a 2% E-gel SizeSelection system. Before pooling, library quality was assessed on a Bioanalyzer, concentration was determined with Qubit, and library quantification was performed with the Kapa Library Quantification kit. An Illumina HiSeq 2500 sequenced the libraries paired-end 2 x 150 bp. To increase sequence diversity, roughly 24-31% phiX was spiked into each library pool. The authors processed their data as follows. Quality-filtered reads were processed with the UMI-based MiGEC pipeline, which removed over 75% of raw TCR sequences during error correction. VDJ genes were aligned to IMGT germline references, and clonotypes were defined by unique CDR3 amino acid sequence plus V-J genes. VDJtools evaluated clonal expansion, Shannon diversity and CDR3 relatedness (CalcPairwiseDistances, ClusterSamples); CLCbio workbench built phylogenetic trees. Using coefficient-of-variation modelling across technical triplicates, the study counted a clone as expanded if it had at least 8 unique UMIs. Through fastp at Q25 and MiXCR, TCRdb rebuilt clones from the public reads, retaining in-frame beta chains. Each CDR3 protein appears once, grouped with its most common genes and DNA. It is TCRdb's table, rather than the study itself, that gives the V and J calls and clone size. The sample table holds 50,000 or so distinct CDR3 sequences, of which around 4% were seen once. Clones ranked in the top ten supply approximately 5.9% of the sample.

CDR1 and CDR2, looked up from the germline V gene (reference sequence), are LGHDT and YNNKEL. The CDR3 goes from the cysteine to the phenylalanine over 18 residues. Here the CDR3 DNA is all that survives: 54 bases in frame from base 1. Trimming removed 0 bases from V and 7 bases from J, leaving 22 bases between the germline ends. For the unsorted PBMC libraries, 2 million PBMCs were stored in RNAlater at -80 degrees C until RNA extraction and were used to generate the libraries. Multiple sclerosis patients were enrolled in a US clinical protocol under which disease progression was evaluated by magnetic resonance imaging. PBMCs were separated from peripheral blood using Ficoll-Hypaque density gradient centrifugation and then cryopreserved in liquid nitrogen.

Input material: PBMCs. The V gene is TRBV3-1 and the J gene is TRBJ2-1; tentative D gene TRBD1, with 6 bases matching. This clonotype originated in a man in his fifties or sixties with multiple sclerosis. The nucleotide sequence reads as follows: TGTGCCAGCAGCCAAGATAAGATTGACAGGTCGATCGGAAATGAGCAGTTCTTC. This translates into CASSQDKIDRSIGNEQFF.